These 2 T cell receptor beta chains originate from one sample sequenced in a study of OX40 agonist ivuxolimab in advanced cancers. Assay: immunoSEQ multiplex PCR; the TCRdb copy retains only in-frame clones and omits some. The table has tens of thousands of clones, nearly 90% seen once; the top ten hold 30% to 35%. Sequenced here: CD4+ or CD8+ T cells sorted from blood, sampled in a trial of the OX40 agonist ivuxolimab. Every receptor here comes from an adult with an advanced solid tumor such as melanoma, head and neck, liver or kidney cancer.

This clone is judged medium-sized. The CDR3 sequence is CASSLQGGTEAFF. The CDR3 coding sequence is TGTGCCAGCAGCTTACAGGGTGGCACTGAAGCTTTCTTT. V and J are TRBV7-9 and TRBJ1-1, with D possibly being TRBD1 (5 bases). There are 13 residues in the CDR3. V lost 2 bases and J lost 4, with 8 bases in between. Germline CDR1 reads SEHNR; CDR2 reads FQNEAQ (reference sequence). Filled out from reference TRBV7-9 and TRBJ1-1, the complete variable domain reads DTGVSQNPRHKITKRGQNVTFRCDPISEHNRLYWYRQTLGQGPEFLTYFQNEAQLEKSRLLSDRFSAERPKGSFSTLEIQRTEQGDSAMYLCASSLQGGTEAFFGQGTRLTVV.

This chain joins TRBV6-6 and TRBJ1-2, with 7 bases that match TRBD1. Germline V CDR1 and CDR2: MNHNY, SVGAGI (reference sequence). The V segment lost 6 bases and the J segment 0 bases; nucleotides outside the gene matches: 10. The CDR3 totals 16 residues. CDR3 protein: CASRGTASVSNYGYTF. In DNA form, the CDR3 reads TGTGCCAGCAGGGGGACAGCTTCCGTCTCTAACTATGGCTACACCTTC.